These 20 T cell receptor beta chains share one sample of origin, sequenced in a study of T cells in Graves' hyperthyroidism and ophthalmopathy. Amplification targeted TCR beta CDR3 regions from RNA transcripts. TCR CDR3 underwent first-round RT-PCR with the HTBI primer set. TCRdb reanalysed the multiplex PCR reads using MiXCR and keeps one entry per CDR3 protein. The sample comprises approximately 590,000 distinct CDR3 sequences, less than 20% of which are singletons, and under 7.5% rests with the top ten. The sequencing input was blood. These TCRs come from a young woman with Graves' hyperthyroidism.

This clonotype was counted between two and nine times. The CDR3 sequence: CASRETGIPYEQYF. The CDR3 coding sequence is TGTGCCAGCAGGGAGACAGGGATACCCTACGAGCAGTACTTC. The chain employs TRBV27 and TRBJ2-7, with 7 positions matching TRBD1. V lost 6 bases and J lost 2; bases outside the gene matches: 7. Germline values: CDR1 MNHEY, CDR2 SMNVEV (reference sequence). The CDR3 is 14 amino acids.

This clonotype has a handful of counts. The chain is built from TRBV20-1 and TRBJ1-5, with 10 bases aligning to TRBD1. The germline V gene encodes CDR1 DFQATT and CDR2 SNEGSKA (reference sequence). This CDR3 spans 16 amino acids. V gave up 4 bases and J gave up 4 bases; unmatched junction bases: 10. CDR3 nucleotides: TGCAGTGCTATGATCCCGGGACAGGGGATAAATCAGCCCCAGCATTTT. Residues: CSAMIPGQGINQPQHF.

J is TRBJ1-1 and V is TRBV7-2; TRBD1 matches at 7 bases. After removal of 5 bases from V and 10 bases from J, the junction contained 13 bases not matched to a gene. The CDR3 totals 14 residues. CDR1 and CDR2 (germline): SGHTA, FQGNSA. DNA of the CDR3: TGTGCCAGCAGCCCCGTAAGGGGGCCGGGAGTAGCTTTCTTT. Its translation is CASSPVRGPGVAFF.

The chain joins TRBV20-1 to TRBJ2-1; D not resolved. Germline-derived CDR1 and CDR2 are DFQATT and SNEGSKA (reference sequence). Deletions cut 7 bases from V and 0 bases from J, with 10 bases between. This CDR3 has 13 residues. DNA for the CDR3: TGCAGTGTGGCGGCCAGCTCCTACAATGAGCAGTTCTTC. Residues: CSVAASSYNEQFF.

This chain connects TRBV5-6 to TRBJ1-6, with 8 bases aligning to TRBD1. After removal of 0 bases from V and 6 bases from J, the junction contained 2 bases not matched to a gene. Looked up from germline, CDR1 is SGHDT and CDR2 is YYEEEE. This CDR3 region has 15 residues. CDR3 nucleotides: TGTGCCAGCAGCTTGGCCGACAGGGGTAATTCACCCCTCCACTTT. Amino acid sequence: CASSLADRGNSPLHF.

Concerning this clonotype itself: Mismatch with germline at one junction end may stem from a read error. The chain joins TRBV7-3 to TRBJ2-2; possibly TRBD1 for D (5 bases). The CDR3 has 13 residues. Germline V gene sequence: CDR1 SGHTA, CDR2 FQGTGA. CDR3 protein: CASSPKDTRELFF. The CDR3 bases are TGTGCCAGCAGCCCTAAGGACACCAGGGAGCTGTTTTTT.

This chain joins TRBV18 and TRBJ2-3; D is unresolved. The V end lost 3 bases, the J end lost 2 bases, and 15 bases lay between the germline ends. Germline CDR1 and CDR2: KGHSH and LQKENI. CDR3 length equals 16 residues. CDR3 region: CASSPSAPPTTDTQYF. The CDR3 DNA follows: TGTGCCAGCTCACCTTCAGCTCCCCCCACCACAGATACGCAGTATTTT.

The chain couples TRBV7-6 to TRBJ2-2, with D maybe TRBD1 (6 bases). The CDR3 contains 14 residues. V was clipped by 7 bases and J by 4 bases, with 13 bases between them. Germline CDR1 SGHVS, CDR2 FNYEAQ. The chain's CDR3 is CASMGAGVTGELFF. DNA of the CDR3: TGTGCCAGCATGGGGGCGGGCGTCACCGGGGAGCTGTTTTTT.

The V gene is TRBV12-3 or TRBV12-4, the J gene TRBJ2-3; no definite D call. This CDR3 has 14 amino acids. Trimming pared 0 bases from V and 4 bases from J, leaving 8 bases between. DNA of the CDR3: TGTGCCAGCAGTTTAGCTCTATTCGCAGATACGCAGTATTTT. Residues: CASSLALFADTQYF.

This clonotype has more than one count but fewer than ten. The chain links TRBV6-1 to TRBJ1-2; D uncertain. CDR3 length: 13 amino acids. The V and J ends lost 5 bases and 6 bases respectively, with 13 bases between them. The V gene's germline CDR1 is MNHNS and CDR2 SASEGT. CDR3 coding DNA: TGTGCCAGCAGTTTGACCTATCCCGATGGCTACACCTTC. This sequence encodes CASSLTYPDGYTF.

Ten or more counts support this clonotype. The J gene is TRBJ1-5, the V gene TRBV5-1; 7 bases are shared with TRBD1. The CDR3 is 15 amino acids. V shed 0 bases, J shed 6 bases, and the junction held 6 bases outside the gene matches. Germline V gene lookup returns CDR1 SGHRS and CDR2 YFSETQ. In nucleotides, the CDR3 is TGCGCCAGCAGCTTGGGGACAGGTTCGGGTCAGCCCCAGCATTTT. It yields the protein CASSLGTGSGQPQHF. Full variable domain (rest looked up from reference TRBV5-1 and TRBJ1-5): KAGVTQTPRYLIKTRGQQVTLSCSPISGHRSVSWYQQTPGQGLQFLFEYFSETQRNKGNFPGRFSGRQFSNSRSEMNVSTLELGDSALYLCASSLGTGSGQPQHFGDGTRLSIL.

The sample holds one count of this clonotype. The gene calls are TRBV27 and TRBJ1-6; unclear D gene. Germline V gene data show CDR1 as MNHEY and CDR2 as SMNVEV (reference sequence). The CDR3 runs 14 residues. V lost 6 bases and J 5 bases, leaving 11 bases between the germline ends. The CDR3: CASSWLVNNSPLHF. DNA of the CDR3: TGTGCCAGCAGCTGGCTTGTTAATAATTCACCCCTCCACTTT.

This clonotype came up many times. The chain carries TRBV30 and TRBJ1-1; D is perhaps TRBD1 (6 bases). V lost 4 bases and J 3 bases, leaving 15 bases between the germline ends. From germline, CDR1 is GTSNPN and CDR2 SVGIG (reference sequence). The CDR3 covers 14 residues. The CDR3, as DNA: TGTGCCTGGATCGTCACAGGGCTGCACACTGAAGCTTTCTTT. Its protein product is CAWIVTGLHTEAFF.

This clonotype was counted at least ten times. The chain links TRBV11-2 to TRBJ2-3, with a possible D match to TRBD2 (5 bases). The V end lost 4 bases, the J end lost 3 bases, and 17 bases lay between the germline ends. This CDR3 contains 16 residues. Germline V gene data show CDR1 as SGHAT and CDR2 as FQNNGV. The CDR3 reads CASSWGRVGVTDTQYF. CDR3 sequence (DNA): TGTGCCAGCAGCTGGGGAAGGGTGGGAGTTACAGATACGCAGTATTTT.

A few counts support this clonotype. This chain links TRBV20-1 with TRBJ2-5; TRBD2 matches at 10 bases. CDR3 size: 18 residues. J gave up 4 bases and V 3 bases, and 17 bases lay outside the gene matches. Germline V CDR1 and CDR2: DFQATT, SNEGSKA (reference sequence). The CDR3 loop is CSASFSLAGVLGSETQYF. The CDR3 coding sequence is TGCAGTGCTAGTTTTAGTCTAGCGGGAGTTTTGGGATCAGAGACCCAGTACTTC.

This clonotype turned up a few times. In DNA, the CDR3 is TGTGCCAGCAGCTTGACGTTTGGTGAAAAACTGTTTTTT. Translation gives CASSLTFGEKLFF. The chain combines TRBV7-6 with TRBJ1-4, with D uncertain. The CDR3 is 13 residues long. The ends were cut back, 3 bases at V and 7 bases at J, with 9 bases in the middle. CDR1 is SGHVS, CDR2 FNYEAQ, per germline.

This clonotype was detected a few times. This chain links TRBV7-9 with TRBJ2-1; TRBD2 aligns across 9 bases. V dropped 5 bases and J dropped 5; count of bases not matched to a gene: 10. Germline V gene sequence: CDR1 SEHNR, CDR2 FQNEAQ (reference sequence). The CDR3 is 16 residues long. The CDR3 nucleotides are TGTGCCAGCAGCAAAAAAGCGGGGGGTGGGAACAATGAGCAGTTCTTC. Protein: CASSKKAGGGNNEQFF.

This clonotype was detected many times. The chain combines TRBV2 with TRBJ1-6, with no clear D. CDR1 is SNHLY, CDR2 FYNNEI, per germline. The CDR3 is made up of 13 amino acids. The germline V and J ends were trimmed by 4 bases and 6 bases, with 7 bases remaining between them. CDR3 in amino acids: CASSGTPNSPLHF. CDR3 coding DNA: TGTGCCAGCAGTGGGACGCCTAATTCACCCCTCCACTTT. The entire variable domain, with the rest obtained from reference TRBV2 and TRBJ1-6, is as follows: EPEVTQTPSHQVTQMGQEVILRCVPISNHLYFYWYRQILGQKVEFLVSFYNNEISEKSEIFDDQFSVERPDGSNFTLKIRSTKLEDSAMYFCASSGTPNSPLHFGNGTRLTVT.

This clonotype was seen many times. The rearrangement uses TRBV7-8 and TRBJ2-1, with TRBD2 identical over 8 bases. This CDR3 has 16 residues. The V gene's germline CDR1 is SGHVS and CDR2 FQNEAQ. The J segment lost 7 bases and the V segment lost 3 bases, leaving 11 bases of the junction unmatched. CDR3 nucleotides: TGTGCCAGCAGCTTCGGGTTTGCGGGAGGCCGAAATGAGCAGTTCTTC. Amino acid sequence: CASSFGFAGGRNEQFF.

Ten or more counts support this clonotype. V is TRBV27 and J is TRBJ1-1; 7 bases line up with TRBD1. Per the germline V gene, CDR1 is MNHEY and CDR2 is SMNVEV (reference sequence). The junction had 3 bases not matched to a gene; V was cut back by 8 bases and J by 0 bases. The CDR3 has 13 amino acids. Here the CDR3 reads CASQTGLNTEAFF. The CDR3 coding sequence is TGTGCCAGCCAGACAGGGTTGAACACTGAAGCTTTCTTT.